This TCR beta chain was profiled in a study of blood T cell repertoires in COVID-19. Germline V CDR1 and CDR2: SGHDT, YYEEEE. This CDR3 spans 14 amino acids. V lost 2 bases and J lost 4, with 12 bases in between. Study processing details: By means of reference gene primer amplification, nucleated cell counts were estimated. Generated by immunoSEQ multiplex PCR, the TCRdb table keeps only in-frame clones and is missing some. Clone size and V and J calls were adopted from that table, with D and trimming inferred from the DNA. This table holds 200,000 or so clones, more than 65% found once. This clone was observed a single time.

This chain joins TRBV5-6 and TRBJ1-1, with D perhaps TRBD1 (6 bases). Sequencing used peripheral blood. This clonotype was sampled from a woman aged 60 to 75 with acute or convalescent COVID-19. CDR3 sequence: CASSFRGRGTEAFF. As DNA, the CDR3 is TGTGCCAGCAGCTTTAGGGGGAGAGGCACTGAAGCTTTCTTT. The full variable domain, completed using reference TRBV5-6 and TRBJ1-1, is DAGVTQSPTHLIKTRGQQVTLRCSPKSGHDTVSWYQQALGQGPQFIFQYYEEEERQRGNFPDRFSGHQFPNYSSELNVNALLLGDSALYLCASSFRGRGTEAFFGQGTRLTVV.